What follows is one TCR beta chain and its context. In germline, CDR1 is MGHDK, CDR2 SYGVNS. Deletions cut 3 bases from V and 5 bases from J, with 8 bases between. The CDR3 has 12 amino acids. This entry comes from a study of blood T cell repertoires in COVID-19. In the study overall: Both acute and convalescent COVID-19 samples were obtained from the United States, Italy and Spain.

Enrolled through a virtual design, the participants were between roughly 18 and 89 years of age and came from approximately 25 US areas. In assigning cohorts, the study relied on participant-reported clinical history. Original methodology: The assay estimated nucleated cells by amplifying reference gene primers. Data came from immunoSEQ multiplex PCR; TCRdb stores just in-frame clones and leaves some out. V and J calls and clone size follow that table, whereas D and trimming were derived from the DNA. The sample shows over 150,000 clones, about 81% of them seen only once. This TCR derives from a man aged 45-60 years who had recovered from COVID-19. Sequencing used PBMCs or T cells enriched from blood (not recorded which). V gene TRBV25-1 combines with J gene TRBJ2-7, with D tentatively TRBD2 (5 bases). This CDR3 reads CASSELGDEQYF. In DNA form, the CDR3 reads TGTGCCAGCAGTGAGCTCGGGGACGAGCAGTACTTC.